This TCR beta chain was identified during a study of T cells in Graves' hyperthyroidism and ophthalmopathy. Study context: Staff took peripheral blood when the initial diagnosis was made, before any treatment began.

A note on this clonotype: Its antigen is still unknown. A read error may account for a junction end that differs from germline.

Regions amplified from RNA transcripts were the TCR beta CDR3 regions. Using the HTBI primer set, a first-round RT-PCR was run on the TCR CDR3. One entry per CDR3 protein, called by TCRdb with MiXCR from the multiplex PCR reads. The sample records roughly 650,000 distinct CDR3 sequences, 16% being singletons. The CDR3 consists of 15 residues. Looked up from germline, CDR1 is MNHNS and CDR2 is SASEGT. Diagnostic decisions used clinical symptoms, serum thyroxine and TRAb, thyroid ultrasound and orbital computed tomography. PBMCs were obtained from 10 ml fresh peripheral blood. Findings and caveats of the study: Most expanded thyroid clonotypes above 0.001 recurred in blood.

Sequencing used blood. This sequence joins TRBV6-1 and TRBJ2-7; no firm D call. This receptor was obtained from a woman in her 40s with Graves' ophthalmopathy. The CDR3 spells CASKFSPGESYELYF. The CDR3 DNA reads as TGTGCCAGCAAATTTTCCCCCGGCGAATCCTACGAGCTGTACTTC.